This T cell receptor (beta chain) emerged from a study of identical twins. The germline gives CDR1 DFQATT, CDR2 SNEGSKA (reference sequence). This CDR3 spans 10 amino acids. Trimming took 6 bases from V and 3 from J, leaving 5 bases between them. This clonotype was seen at least ten times. TCRdb analysed the 5' RACE reads with MiXCR anew, one entry per CDR3 protein. Counted here are more than 1.5 million distinct CDR3 sequences, more than 30% occurring once; the ten biggest clones make up more than 0.25%. The sequence was obtained from a newborn girl in good health. Sequencing input: cord blood. The gene calls are TRBV20-1 and TRBJ2-5, with D unresolved. The CDR3 DNA reads TGCAGTGCACAAGAAGAGACCCAGTACTTC. This sequence encodes CSAQEETQYF.